This TCR beta chain was captured in a study of T cells in Graves' hyperthyroidism and ophthalmopathy. Whole-study context: Specimen type is peripheral blood, collected at initial diagnosis prior to any treatment.

Cells are PBMCs isolated from about 10 ml of fresh blood. TCR beta CDR3 regions were amplified from RNA. The HTBI set primed first-round TCR CDR3 RT-PCR. MiXCR, applied by TCRdb to the multiplex PCR reads, yields one record per CDR3 protein. This sample carries 500,000 to 650,000 distinct CDR3 sequences, around 15% of them seen once, and the ten largest clones take approximately 14%. Comment on this clonotype: Its antigen remains unidentified.

V lost 4 bases and J 3 bases, leaving 16 bases between the germline ends. CDR3 length: 15 residues. Germline assignment: CDR1 MNHEY and CDR2 SMNVEV (reference sequence). Points from the study as a whole: A model built on 13 V-J features separated ophthalmopathy from stable hyperthyroidism.

The clonotype was recovered from a woman in her 40s with Graves' hyperthyroidism. The sequenced sample was blood. The rearrangement links TRBV27 to TRBJ2-7, with TRBD2 as a possible D gene (6 bases). CDR3 nucleotides: TGTGCCAGCAGTTCGAAGCCCGGCGGGATCTACGAGCAGTACTTC. This gives the protein CASSSKPGGIYEQYF.